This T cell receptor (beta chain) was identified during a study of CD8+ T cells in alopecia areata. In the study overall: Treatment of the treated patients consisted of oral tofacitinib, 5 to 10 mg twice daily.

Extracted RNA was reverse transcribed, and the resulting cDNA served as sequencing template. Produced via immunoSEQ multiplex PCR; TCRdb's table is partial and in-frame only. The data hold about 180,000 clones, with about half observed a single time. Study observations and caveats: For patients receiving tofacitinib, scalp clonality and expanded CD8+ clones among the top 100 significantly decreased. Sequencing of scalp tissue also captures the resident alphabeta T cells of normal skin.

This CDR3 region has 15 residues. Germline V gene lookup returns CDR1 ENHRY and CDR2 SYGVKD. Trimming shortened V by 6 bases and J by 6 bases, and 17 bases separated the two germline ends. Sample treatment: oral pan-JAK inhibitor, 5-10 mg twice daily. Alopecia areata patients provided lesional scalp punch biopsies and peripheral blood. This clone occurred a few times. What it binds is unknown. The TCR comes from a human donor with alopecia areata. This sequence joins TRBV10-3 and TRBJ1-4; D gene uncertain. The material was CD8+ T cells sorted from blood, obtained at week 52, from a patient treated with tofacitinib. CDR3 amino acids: CAISPGEGWDEKLFF. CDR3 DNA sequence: TGTGCCATCAGCCCCGGGGAGGGTTGGGATGAAAAACTGTTTTTT.